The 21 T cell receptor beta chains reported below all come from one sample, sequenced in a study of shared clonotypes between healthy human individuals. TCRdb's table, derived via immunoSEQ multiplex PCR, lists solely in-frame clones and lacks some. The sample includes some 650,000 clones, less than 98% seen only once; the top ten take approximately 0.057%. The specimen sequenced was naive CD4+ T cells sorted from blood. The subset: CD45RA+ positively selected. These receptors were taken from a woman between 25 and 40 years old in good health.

For the CDR3, the DNA is TGTGCCAGCAGTTATGGAGGAGGTTCCTACGAGCAGTACTTC. It encodes CASSYGGGSYEQYF. The chain employs TRBV6-5 and TRBJ2-7, with D perhaps matching TRBD2 (5 bases). V was clipped by 3 bases and J by 1 base, with 10 bases between them. This CDR3 comprises 14 residues. Germline CDR1 is MNHEY and CDR2 is SVGAGI.

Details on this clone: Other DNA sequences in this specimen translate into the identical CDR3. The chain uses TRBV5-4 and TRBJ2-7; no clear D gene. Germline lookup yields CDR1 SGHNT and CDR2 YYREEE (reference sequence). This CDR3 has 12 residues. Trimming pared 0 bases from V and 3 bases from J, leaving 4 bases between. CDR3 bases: TGTGCCAGCAGCTTGGTCGGCTACGAGCAGTACTTC. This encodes CASSLVGYEQYF.

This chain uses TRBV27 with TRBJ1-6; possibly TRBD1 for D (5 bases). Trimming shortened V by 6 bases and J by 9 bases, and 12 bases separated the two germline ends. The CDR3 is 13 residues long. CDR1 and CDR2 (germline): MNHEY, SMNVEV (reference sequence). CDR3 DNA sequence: TGTGCCAGCAGAAGCATTCAGGGTTCACCCCTCCACTTT. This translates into CASRSIQGSPLHF.

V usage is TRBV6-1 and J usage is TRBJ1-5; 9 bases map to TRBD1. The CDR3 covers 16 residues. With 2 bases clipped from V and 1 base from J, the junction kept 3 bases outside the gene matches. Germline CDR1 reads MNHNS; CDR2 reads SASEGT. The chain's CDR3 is CASSELDRGSNQPQHF. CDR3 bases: TGTGCCAGCAGTGAACTAGACAGGGGGAGCAATCAGCCCCAGCATTTT.

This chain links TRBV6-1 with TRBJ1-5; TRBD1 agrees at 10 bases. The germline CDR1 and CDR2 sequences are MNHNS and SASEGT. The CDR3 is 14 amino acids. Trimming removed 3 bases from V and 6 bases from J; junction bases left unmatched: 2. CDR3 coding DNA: TGTGCCAGCAGTGAGACAGGGGGCTTTCAGCCCCAGCATTTT. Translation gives CASSETGGFQPQHF.

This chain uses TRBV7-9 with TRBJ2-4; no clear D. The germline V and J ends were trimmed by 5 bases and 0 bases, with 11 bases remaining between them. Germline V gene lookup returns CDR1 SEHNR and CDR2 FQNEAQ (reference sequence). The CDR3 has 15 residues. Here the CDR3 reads CASSPKQLAKNIQYF. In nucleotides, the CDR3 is TGTGCCAGCAGCCCAAAACAGCTAGCCAAAAACATTCAGTACTTC.

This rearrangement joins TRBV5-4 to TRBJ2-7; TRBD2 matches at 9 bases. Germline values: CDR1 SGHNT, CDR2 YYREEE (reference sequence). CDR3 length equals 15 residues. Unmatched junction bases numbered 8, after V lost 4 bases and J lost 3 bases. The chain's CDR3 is CASSHRLAGNYEQYF. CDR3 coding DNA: TGTGCCAGCAGCCACCGCCTAGCGGGGAACTACGAGCAGTACTTC.

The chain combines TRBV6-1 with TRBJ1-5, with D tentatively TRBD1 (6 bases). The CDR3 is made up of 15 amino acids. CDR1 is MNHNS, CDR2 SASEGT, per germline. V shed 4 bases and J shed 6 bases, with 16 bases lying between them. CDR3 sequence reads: CASSVQQGQGQPQHF. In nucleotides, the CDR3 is TGTGCCAGCAGTGTACAACAGGGTCAGGGTCAGCCCCAGCATTTT.

Here the CDR3 reads CASSPKGSHRLPGNEKLFF. The CDR3 DNA sequence: TGTGCCAGTAGCCCCAAGGGGTCGCACCGCCTCCCGGGGAATGAAAAACTGTTTTTT. This sequence joins TRBV19 and TRBJ1-4, with D perhaps TRBD1 (5 bases). V was cut by 6 bases and J by 5 bases, with 28 bases left in between. The CDR3 runs 19 residues. Per germline, CDR1 LNHDA and CDR2 SQIVND (reference sequence).

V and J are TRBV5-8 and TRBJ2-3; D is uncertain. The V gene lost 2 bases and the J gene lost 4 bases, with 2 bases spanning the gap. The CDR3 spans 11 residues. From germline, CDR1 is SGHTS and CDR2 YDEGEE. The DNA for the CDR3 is TGTGCCAGCAGCTTACCAGATACGCAGTATTTT. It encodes CASSLPDTQYF.

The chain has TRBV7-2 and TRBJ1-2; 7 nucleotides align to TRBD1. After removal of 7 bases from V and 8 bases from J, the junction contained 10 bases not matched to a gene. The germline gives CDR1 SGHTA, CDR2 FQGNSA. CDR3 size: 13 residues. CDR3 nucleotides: TGTGCCAGCAACGTACAGGGGAACTCAGGCTACACCTTC. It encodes CASNVQGNSGYTF.

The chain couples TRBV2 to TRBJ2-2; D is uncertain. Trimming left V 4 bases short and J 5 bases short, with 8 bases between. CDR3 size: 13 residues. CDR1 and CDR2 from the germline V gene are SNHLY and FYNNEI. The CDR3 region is CASSVLRTGELFF. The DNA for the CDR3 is TGTGCCAGCAGTGTTCTGAGAACCGGGGAGCTGTTTTTT. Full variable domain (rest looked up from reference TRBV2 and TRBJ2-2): EPEVTQTPSHQVTQMGQEVILRCVPISNHLYFYWYRQILGQKVEFLVSFYNNEISEKSEIFDDQFSVERPDGSNFTLKIRSTKLEDSAMYFCASSVLRTGELFFGEGSRLTVL.

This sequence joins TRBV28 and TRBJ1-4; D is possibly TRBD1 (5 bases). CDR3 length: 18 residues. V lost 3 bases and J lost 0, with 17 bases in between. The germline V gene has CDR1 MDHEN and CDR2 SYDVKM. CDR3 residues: CASSLGGGGGATNEKLFF. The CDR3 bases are TGTGCCAGCAGTTTGGGCGGTGGGGGAGGTGCAACTAATGAAAAACTGTTTTTT.

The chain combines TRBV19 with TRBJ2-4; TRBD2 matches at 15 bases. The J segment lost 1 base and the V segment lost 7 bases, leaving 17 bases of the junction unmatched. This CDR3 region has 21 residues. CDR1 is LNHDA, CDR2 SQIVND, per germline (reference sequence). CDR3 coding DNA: TGTGCCAGTATGGGGCCCCGCCGGACTAGCGGGAGGGGGGAGGCCAAAAACATTCAGTACTTC. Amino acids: CASMGPRRTSGRGEAKNIQYF.

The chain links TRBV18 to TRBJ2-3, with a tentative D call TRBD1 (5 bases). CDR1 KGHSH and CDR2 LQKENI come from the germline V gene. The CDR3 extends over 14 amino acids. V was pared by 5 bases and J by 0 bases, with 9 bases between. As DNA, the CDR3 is TGTGCCAGCTCATTACAGGAAAGCACAGATACGCAGTATTTT. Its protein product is CASSLQESTDTQYF.

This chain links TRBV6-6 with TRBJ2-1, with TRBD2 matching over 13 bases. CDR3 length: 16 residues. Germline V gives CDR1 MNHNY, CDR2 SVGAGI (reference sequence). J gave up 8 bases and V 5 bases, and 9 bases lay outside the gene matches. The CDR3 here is CASSPMTSGRSDEQFF. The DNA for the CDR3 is TGTGCCAGCAGTCCAATGACTAGCGGGAGGTCCGATGAGCAGTTCTTC.

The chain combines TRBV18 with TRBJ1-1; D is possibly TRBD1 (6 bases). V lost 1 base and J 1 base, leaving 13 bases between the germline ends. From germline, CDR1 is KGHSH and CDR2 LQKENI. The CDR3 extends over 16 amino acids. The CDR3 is CASSPRRDTKNTEAFF. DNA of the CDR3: TGTGCCAGCTCACCACGTCGGGACACAAAGAACACTGAAGCTTTCTTT.

The CDR3 region is CASSLALGGSGETQYF. CDR3 nucleotide sequence: TGTGCCAGCAGCTTAGCCCTAGGGGGGTCGGGGGAGACCCAGTACTTC. The genes are TRBV11-1 and TRBJ2-5, with D possibly called TRBD1 or TRBD2 (6 bases each). This CDR3 is 16 amino acids long. Germline V gene lookup returns CDR1 SGHAT and CDR2 FQDESV (reference sequence). The V and J ends lost 0 bases and 5 bases respectively, with 16 bases between them.

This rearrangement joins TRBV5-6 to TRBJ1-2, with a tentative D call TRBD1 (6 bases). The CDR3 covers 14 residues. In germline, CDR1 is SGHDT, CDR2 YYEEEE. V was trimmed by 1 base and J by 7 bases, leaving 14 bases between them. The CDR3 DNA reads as TGTGCCAGCAGCTTGAGGTCAGGGGTATTTGGCTACACCTTC. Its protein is CASSLRSGVFGYTF.

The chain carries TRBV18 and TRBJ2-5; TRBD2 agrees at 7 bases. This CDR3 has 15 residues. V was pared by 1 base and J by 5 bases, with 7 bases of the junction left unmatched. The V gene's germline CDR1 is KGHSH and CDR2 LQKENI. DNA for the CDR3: TGTGCCAGCTCACCACAGACTAGCAATCAGGAGACCCAGTACTTC. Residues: CASSPQTSNQETQYF.

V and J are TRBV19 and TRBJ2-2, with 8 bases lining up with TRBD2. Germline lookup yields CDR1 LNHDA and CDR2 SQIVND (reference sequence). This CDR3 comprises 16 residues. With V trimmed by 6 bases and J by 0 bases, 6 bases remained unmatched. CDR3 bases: TGTGCCAGTAGACAACTAGCGGCGGCGAACACCGGGGAGCTGTTTTTT. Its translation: CASRQLAAANTGELFF.